The 32 T cell receptor beta chains below come from one sample, sequenced in a study of T cell repertoires in cytomegalovirus infection. TCRdb itself ran the reads through MiXCR, one entry per CDR3 protein. Here the sample spans approximately 180,000 distinct CDR3 sequences, about 21% being singletons. The sequenced sample was PBMCs. The receptor source for this set is a human donor in good health (CMV status not recorded). Some clones in this sample may be carry-over from other donors' samples.

The V call is TRBV7-3, the J call TRBJ2-7; 7 bases agree with TRBD2. The CDR3 covers 14 residues. V lost 2 bases to trimming and J lost 4 bases; unmatched junction nucleotides: 5. Germline V gene lookup returns CDR1 SGHTA and CDR2 FQGTGA. Written as DNA, the CDR3 is TGTGCCAGCAGCTTAGGGGCGGGGGAATACGAGCAGTACTTC. Amino acid sequence: CASSLGAGEYEQYF.

This clonotype has just a few counts. The chain joins TRBV10-3 to TRBJ1-2; a weak D match, TRBD1 (5 bases). V shed 0 bases and J shed 2 bases, with 7 bases lying between them. This CDR3 has 14 amino acids. CDR1 ENHRY and CDR2 SYGVKD come from the germline V gene. CDR3 in amino acids: CAISESGQNYGYTF. In DNA, the CDR3 is TGTGCCATCAGTGAGTCGGGGCAGAACTATGGCTACACCTTC.

With regard to this clonotype: A much larger clone differs by one base, so this may be a read error. CDR3 nucleotide sequence: TGTGCCAGCAGCTTAGCGGGAAGGGGCGCAGGGACCCAGTACTTC. Its protein product is CASSLAGRGAGTQYF. The rearrangement uses TRBV7-4 and TRBJ2-5, with a possible D match to TRBD1 (5 bases). The CDR3 is made up of 15 amino acids. V was shortened by 0 bases and J by 7 bases, with 15 bases between the two germline ends. The germline V gene has CDR1 SGHVT and CDR2 SQSDAQ.

The rearrangement uses TRBV19 and TRBJ1-5; D is undetermined. CDR1 LNHDA and CDR2 SQIVND come from the germline V gene (reference sequence). CDR3 size: 13 residues. The V end lost 7 bases, the J end lost 12 bases, and 19 bases lay between the germline ends. DNA of the CDR3: TGTGCCAGTAAGAGCCAGGCAGCTTGGCTCCAGCATTTT. It is translated as CASKSQAAWLQHF.

About this clonotype itself: One end of the junction varies from germline; a read error may be responsible. The chain combines TRBV6-1 with TRBJ2-7, with TRBD1 matching 8 bases. Germline values: CDR1 MNHNS, CDR2 SASEGT. The CDR3 totals 15 residues. The CDR3 bases are TGTGCCATCAGTTATGGACAGGGTGCCCACTACGAGCAGTACTTC. It is translated as CAISYGQGAHYEQYF.

The sample holds a few counts of this clonotype. The V and J genes are TRBV5-6 and TRBJ2-5; 8 bases map to TRBD2. Per germline, CDR1 SGHDT and CDR2 YYEEEE. This CDR3 comprises 16 residues. V was clipped by 0 bases and J by 2 bases; unmatched bases: 6. This CDR3 is CASSLGTGGRQETQYF. CDR3 sequence (DNA): TGTGCCAGCAGCTTGGGGACGGGAGGGCGTCAAGAGACCCAGTACTTC.

There are many counts of this clonotype. The rearrangement links TRBV6-2 or TRBV6-3 to TRBJ2-1, with TRBD2 matching 7 bases. Germline CDR1 is MNHEY and CDR2 is SVGEGT. V lost 6 bases, J lost 0 bases, and 8 bases stayed unmatched. The CDR3 contains 16 residues. CDR3 bases: TGTGCCAGCAGCTACGGCAGGACTAGCTCCTACAATGAGCAGTTCTTC. Translation: CASSYGRTSSYNEQFF.

This chain connects TRBV28 to TRBJ1-2, with 7 nucleotides matching TRBD1. The CDR3 spans 12 residues. Germline V gene data show CDR1 as MDHEN and CDR2 as SYDVKM. Unmatched junction bases numbered 6, after V lost 4 bases and J lost 10 bases. CDR3 in DNA: TGTGCCAGCAGTTCCGGGACAGTGACCTACACCTTC. It translates to CASSSGTVTYTF.

The V and J genes are TRBV20-1 and TRBJ2-7, with 12 bases lining up with TRBD2. The CDR3 length is 16 residues. Germline lookup yields CDR1 DFQATT and CDR2 SNEGSKA (reference sequence). V shed 6 bases and J 1 base; nucleotides not matched to a gene: 10. CDR3: CSAHNPSGRVSYEQYF. The DNA of the CDR3 is TGCAGTGCCCATAACCCTAGCGGGAGGGTTTCCTACGAGCAGTACTTC.

This clonotype was recorded at least ten times. The rearrangement uses TRBV7-2 and TRBJ1-2; maybe TRBD1 (6 bases). Trimming cost V 5 bases and J 7 bases, with 17 bases left between them. CDR3 length: 14 amino acids. Germline-derived CDR1 and CDR2 are SGHTA and FQGNSA. The CDR3 bases are TGTGCCAGCAGCCCCTACTTGGGACACATTGGCTACACCTTC. Protein product: CASSPYLGHIGYTF.

The sample holds many counts of this clonotype. The chain uses TRBV29-1 and TRBJ2-4; D possibly corresponds to TRBD1 (5 bases). Between the trimmed V and J ends, which lost 4 bases and 8 bases, there was a span of 9 bases. This CDR3 comprises 11 residues. CDR1 SQVTM and CDR2 ANQGSEA come from the germline V gene. The CDR3 reads CSVGGRDIQYF. The DNA of the CDR3 is TGCAGCGTTGGGGGCAGGGACATTCAGTACTTC.

In its sample, this clonotype was seen many times. The CDR3 nucleotides read TGTGCCATCAGTGAGTCAGGGGGGTTCCTTAATGAGCAGTTCTTC. Translation gives CAISESGGFLNEQFF. The chain joins TRBV10-3 to TRBJ2-1; possibly TRBD1 or TRBD2 for D (6 bases each). The CDR3 has 15 residues. Germline assignment: CDR1 ENHRY and CDR2 SYGVKD. Trimming cost V 0 bases and J 7 bases, with 13 bases left between them.

The chain couples TRBV12-3 or TRBV12-4 to TRBJ2-6, with unresolved D. Trimming shortened V by 4 bases and J by 1 base, and 5 bases separated the two germline ends. The length of the CDR3 is 14 residues. The CDR3 spells CASSYNSGANVLTF. The CDR3, as DNA: TGTGCCAGCAGTTATAATTCTGGGGCCAACGTCCTGACTTTC.

The chain is built from TRBV19 and TRBJ2-1; D perhaps matches TRBD2 (5 bases). The CDR3 runs 18 residues. Trimming pared 0 bases from V and 0 bases from J, leaving 15 bases between. The germline CDR1 and CDR2 sequences are LNHDA and SQIVND (reference sequence). CDR3 sequence: CASSIDQRHLSSYNEQFF. Written as DNA, the CDR3 is TGTGCCAGTAGTATAGATCAGCGGCACCTGAGCTCCTACAATGAGCAGTTCTTC. The variable domain in full, with the rest retrieved from reference TRBV19 and TRBJ2-1, is DGGITQSPKYLFRKEGQNVTLSCEQNLNHDAMYWYRQDPGQGLRLIYYSQIVNDFQKGDIAEGYSVSREKKESFPLTVTSAQKNPTAFYLCASSIDQRHLSSYNEQFFGPGTRLTVL.

This clonotype occurred many times. This chain links TRBV7-2 with TRBJ2-2, with D unclear. Germline values: CDR1 SGHTA, CDR2 FQGNSA. V was trimmed by 1 base and J by 5 bases, leaving 2 bases between them. The CDR3 sequence is 12 residues long. This chain's CDR3 is CASSLDTGELFF. The CDR3 DNA reads as TGTGCCAGCAGCTTAGATACCGGGGAGCTGTTTTTT.

This clonotype was recorded at least ten times. V is TRBV11-1 and J is TRBJ1-1; no definite D call. The CDR3 runs to 13 residues. Germline CDR1 is SGHAT and CDR2 is FQDESV (reference sequence). V lost 5 bases to trimming and J lost 1 base, with 8 bases between them. The CDR3 region has the DNA TGTGCCAGCAGCCGGACGGCGAACACTGAAGCTTTCTTT. Translated: CASSRTANTEAFF.

V gene TRBV28 combines with J gene TRBJ1-3, with D perhaps matching TRBD1 (6 bases). V was pared by 3 bases and J by 4 bases, with 22 bases between. This CDR3 has 18 residues. The germline CDR1 and CDR2 sequences are MDHEN and SYDVKM. CDR3: CASSFGAGDVGGGNTIYF. CDR3 nucleotide sequence: TGTGCCAGCAGTTTTGGGGCCGGTGATGTGGGGGGCGGAAACACCATATATTTT.

The gene calls are TRBV28 and TRBJ1-1, with D unresolved. V was clipped by 3 bases and J by 2 bases, with 19 bases between them. The CDR3 extends over 17 amino acids. The germline CDR1 and CDR2 sequences are MDHEN and SYDVKM. CDR3: CASSFPTDRTANTEAFF. The CDR3 DNA reads as TGTGCCAGCAGTTTCCCTACCGACCGGACGGCAAACACTGAAGCTTTCTTT.

The rearrangement joins TRBV7-8 to TRBJ2-5; TRBD2 might be the D (5 bases). The CDR3 is made up of 13 amino acids. Germline values: CDR1 SGHVS, CDR2 FQNEAQ. Trimming pared 3 bases from V and 5 bases from J, leaving 10 bases between. The chain's CDR3 is CASSFGTGETQYF. Here the CDR3 DNA reads TGTGCCAGCAGCTTCGGTACGGGGGAGACCCAGTACTTC.

V is TRBV10-2 and J is TRBJ2-7; no clear D. Germline-derived CDR1 and CDR2 are WSHSY and SAAADI. The CDR3 runs to 13 residues. The ends were cut back, 6 bases at V and 2 bases at J, with 11 bases in the middle. This chain's CDR3 is CASRPGSAYEQYF. The CDR3 nucleotides read TGCGCCAGCAGGCCGGGCAGCGCCTACGAGCAGTACTTC.

This clonotype was seen many times. The CDR3 sequence: CASSLTGLVPEAFF. The CDR3 DNA sequence: TGTGCCAGCAGCTTGACAGGGTTGGTCCCTGAAGCTTTCTTT. The chain couples TRBV5-5 to TRBJ1-1; TRBD1 is a possible D gene (6 bases). This CDR3 region has 14 residues. With 1 base removed from V and 6 bases from J, the gap between germline ends came to 13 bases. Germline CDR1 and CDR2: SGHKS and YYEKEE (reference sequence).

This clonotype was seen a handful of times. The rearrangement uses TRBV19 and TRBJ1-2; D is perhaps TRBD1 (6 bases). V was pared by 7 bases and J by 0 bases, with 18 bases between. The CDR3 contains 16 residues. Germline-derived CDR1 and CDR2 are LNHDA and SQIVND (reference sequence). The CDR3 region is CASTQTGTITNYGYTF. The CDR3 nucleotides read TGTGCCAGTACCCAGACCGGGACAATTACTAACTATGGCTACACCTTC.

On this clonotype: A much larger clone is a single base away; this may be a read error. Likely a read error: the CDR3 ends without its conserved phenylalanine or tryptophan. The CDR3 coding sequence is TGTGCCAGCAGACCTGCGAGGGGACAGGGGAAGACCCAGTACTCC. This codes for CASRPARGQGKTQYS. This chain uses TRBV6-2 or TRBV6-3 with TRBJ2-5; TRBD1 aligns across 10 bases. This CDR3 region has 15 residues. CDR1 is MNHEY and CDR2 is SVGEGT in the germline V gene. V lost 6 bases, J lost 6 bases, and 10 bases stayed unmatched.

In regard to this clonotype: A junction end diverges from the germline sequence, so it may reflect a read error. The CDR3 DNA reads TGTGCTAGCAGCCGGACAGGGGGCTGGGCAGATACGCAGTATTTT. Amino acid sequence: CASSRTGGWADTQYF. The genes are TRBV7-6 and TRBJ2-3; 11 bases map to TRBD1. Germline CDR1 is SGHVS and CDR2 is FNYEAQ. CDR3 length: 15 amino acids.

In its sample, this clonotype was seen many times. The V call is TRBV7-2, the J call TRBJ1-1, with a tentative D call TRBD1 (6 bases). This CDR3 contains 13 residues. V lost 3 bases to trimming and J lost 8 bases, with 13 bases between them. Germline V gives CDR1 SGHTA, CDR2 FQGNSA. CDR3 amino acids: CASSFLGQTEAFF. The CDR3, as DNA: TGTGCCAGCAGCTTTCTCGGACAGACCGAAGCTTTCTTT.

This clonotype was seen more than once but under ten times. The rearrangement links TRBV20-1 to TRBJ2-1, with D tentatively TRBD2 (6 bases). Germline V gene sequence: CDR1 DFQATT, CDR2 SNEGSKA (reference sequence). V lost 6 bases and J 4 bases, leaving 19 bases between the germline ends. The CDR3 length is 15 residues. CDR3: CSARAIGGDYNEQFF. CDR3 sequence (DNA): TGCAGTGCCCGCGCTATAGGCGGGGATTACAATGAGCAGTTCTTC.

The sample holds many counts of this clonotype. The rearrangement uses TRBV20-1 and TRBJ2-7, with 11 bases lining up with TRBD2. Germline values: CDR1 DFQATT, CDR2 SNEGSKA (reference sequence). Trimming at V came to 0 bases and at J to 0 bases, leaving 4 bases not matched to a gene. The CDR3 has 16 residues. In nucleotides, the CDR3 is TGCAGTGCTAGAGATCCTAGCGGGAGGACCTCCTACGAGCAGTACTTC. Amino acids: CSARDPSGRTSYEQYF.

J is TRBJ2-5 and V is TRBV15; 8 positions match TRBD1. In germline, CDR1 is LNHNV, CDR2 YYDKDF (reference sequence). This CDR3 contains 14 residues. Trimming removed 5 bases from V and 7 bases from J; junction bases left unmatched: 9. CDR3 sequence (DNA): TGTGCCACCAGCTCCCGGACAGGGTCAGGGACCCAGTACTTC. It yields the protein CATSSRTGSGTQYF.

The J gene is TRBJ2-7, the V gene TRBV20-1; TRBD2 might be the D (6 bases). The germline gives CDR1 DFQATT, CDR2 SNEGSKA (reference sequence). V lost 1 base to trimming and J lost 3 bases, with 16 bases between them. The CDR3 covers 15 residues. The CDR3: CSARALANHLYEQYF. The CDR3 nucleotides are TGCAGTGCTAGAGCACTAGCTAACCACCTCTACGAGCAGTACTTC.

This clonotype appeared a few times. The chain has TRBV27 and TRBJ2-2; 8 nucleotides line up with TRBD2. CDR1 is MNHEY, CDR2 SMNVEV, per germline (reference sequence). V gave up 1 base and J gave up 4 bases; unmatched junction bases: 11. The length of the CDR3 is 18 residues. Here the CDR3 DNA reads TGTGCCAGCAGTTTATTGGGCCCCGGGAGGGCAGGCACCGGGGAGCTGTTTTTT. Its translation: CASSLLGPGRAGTGELFF.

CDR3 residues: CSVDRDRDSEQYF. CDR3 DNA: TGCAGCGTTGACCGGGACAGGGATTCCGAGCAGTACTTC. The chain has TRBV29-1 and TRBJ2-7; 9 bases line up with TRBD1. The CDR3 runs to 13 residues. V shed 3 bases, J shed 6 bases, and the junction held 6 bases outside the gene matches. Germline V gene data show CDR1 as SQVTM and CDR2 as ANQGSEA.

This chain links TRBV7-6 with TRBJ2-7; the D gene is possibly TRBD2 (5 bases). The CDR3 is 16 residues long. Germline V gene sequence: CDR1 SGHVS, CDR2 FNYEAQ. Trimming left V 5 bases short and J 0 bases short, with 17 bases between. The CDR3 sequence is CASSPIRGSHSYEQYF. The CDR3 DNA reads as TGTGCCAGCAGCCCAATTCGGGGATCGCACTCCTACGAGCAGTACTTC.